This T cell receptor (beta chain) came from a study of identical twins. Unique molecular identifiers were present on the cDNA, which also gained a universal primer site by template switching. TCRdb ran MiXCR on the 5' RACE reads and lists one entry per CDR3 protein. Among hundreds of thousands of distinct CDR3 sequences listed, about 20% were seen once. The CDR3 extends over 14 amino acids. With V trimmed by 0 bases and J by 3 bases, 3 bases remained unmatched. Germline lookup yields CDR1 DFQATT and CDR2 SNEGSKA (reference sequence). This clonotype was seen a handful of times. The sample was also reused in another study, on T cells expressing NK-cell markers. Per that paper: Among the eight sequenced donors, seven tested HCMV-seropositive and one tested seronegative.

The receptor was derived from a woman under 30 in good health. The sequenced sample was PBMCs. This chain joins TRBV20-1 and TRBJ1-1, with 8 bases lining up with TRBD1. CDR3 DNA sequence: TGCAGTGCTAGAGATCGGACAGGGCACACTGAAGCTTTCTTT. It is translated as CSARDRTGHTEAFF.